These 10 T cell receptor beta chains originate from one sample sequenced in a study of blood T cell repertoires in COVID-19. The repertoire was sequenced with immunoSEQ multiplex PCR; TCRdb's copy has only in-frame clones and lacks some. The data show around 150,000 clones, 84% seen once. The sequenced material came from peripheral blood. These receptors were obtained from a woman aged 55-70 years with acute or convalescent COVID-19.

V and J are TRBV29-1 and TRBJ2-7; D not resolved. This CDR3 spans 12 amino acids. V lost 1 base, J lost 5 bases, and 9 bases lay in between. Germline assignment: CDR1 SQVTM and CDR2 ANQGSEA. CDR3 sequence: CSVEAPENEQYF. As DNA, the CDR3 is TGCAGCGTTGAAGCGCCGGAGAACGAGCAGTACTTC.

The J gene is TRBJ2-7, the V gene TRBV5-1, with 7 bases that match TRBD2. CDR1 SGHRS and CDR2 YFSETQ come from the germline V gene. The CDR3 runs to 13 residues. J lost 6 bases, V lost 4 bases, and 7 bases had no gene match. This CDR3 is CASSKGTTLEQYF. The CDR3 DNA reads TGCGCCAGCAGCAAAGGGACTACCCTCGAGCAGTACTTC.

V is TRBV6-1 and J is TRBJ1-5; 12 bases agree with TRBD1. Germline V lookup: CDR1 MNHNS, CDR2 SASEGT. The trim removed 2 bases at V and 4 bases at J, leaving 15 bases unmatched. CDR3 size: 20 residues. The CDR3, as DNA: TGTGCCAGCAGTGAAATTTCGGGGACAGGGGGCTTCTTAGGGAATCAGCCCCAGCATTTT. Its protein product is CASSEISGTGGFLGNQPQHF.

The chain links TRBV4-1 to TRBJ2-6; TRBD2 matches 12 bases. The CDR3 loop spans 18 amino acids. Germline assignment: CDR1 MGHRA and CDR2 YSYEKL. Trimming removed 1 base from V and 3 bases from J; junction bases left unmatched: 4. CDR3 coding DNA: TGCGCCAGCAGCCAAGGACTAGCGGGAGCTTATGGGGCCAACGTCCTGACTTTC. Translation gives CASSQGLAGAYGANVLTF.

This clone has more than one count but fewer than ten. This rearrangement joins TRBV28 to TRBJ1-5; TRBD1 is a possible D gene (6 bases). The CDR3 covers 15 residues. Germline lookup yields CDR1 MDHEN and CDR2 SYDVKM. V lost 6 bases, J lost 3 bases, and 15 bases lay in between. CDR3 residues: CASSPPTGLNQPQHF. CDR3 sequence (DNA): TGTGCCAGCAGCCCACCCACAGGGCTCAATCAGCCCCAGCATTTT.

This clone was observed once. The chain recombines TRBV28 with TRBJ1-2; the D gene is possibly TRBD1 (6 bases). Deletions cut 6 bases from V and 2 bases from J, with 10 bases between. Germline assignment: CDR1 MDHEN and CDR2 SYDVKM. This CDR3 is built from 13 residues. CDR3 bases: TGTGCCAGCAGAACGGGACACAACTATGGCTACACCTTC. Translating gives CASRTGHNYGYTF.

This chain links TRBV28 with TRBJ2-7; 10 bases map to TRBD1. In germline, CDR1 is MDHEN, CDR2 SYDVKM. The V segment lost 8 bases and the J segment 4 bases; nucleotides outside the gene matches: 8. The length of the CDR3 is 14 residues. CDR3: CASSGQGGRYEQYF. The CDR3 region has the DNA TGTGCCAGCTCCGGACAGGGGGGAAGATACGAGCAGTACTTC.

The chain uses TRBV5-1 and TRBJ2-5, with 8 positions matching TRBD1. This CDR3 spans 14 amino acids. Germline-derived CDR1 and CDR2 are SGHRS and YFSETQ. Losses at the gene ends were 6 bases for V and 1 base for J; bases not matched to a gene: 5. CDR3 sequence: CASTRQGTQETQYF. The CDR3 DNA reads TGCGCCAGCACCCGACAGGGGACCCAAGAGACCCAGTACTTC.

The rearrangement joins TRBV21-1 to TRBJ1-6; the D call TRBD1 from the table was never checked on the DNA. TRBV21-1 corresponds to a pseudogene. The CDR3 contains 19 residues. CDR3 bases: TGTGCCAGCAGCAAATTTTGGGGAAAGGGACAGATCTATAATTCACCCCTCCACTTT. Residues: CASSKFWGKGQIYNSPLHF.

The rearrangement uses TRBV5-3 and TRBJ2-3; TRBD2 matches at 12 bases. TRBV5-3 is an ORF for which the function is uncertain. The ends lost 0 bases at V and 1 base at J; junction bases unmatched: 15. This CDR3 is 21 amino acids long. The DNA for the CDR3 is TGTGCCAGAAGCTTGGCTACTAGCGGGAGGAAATCATGTTGGGGCACAGATACGCAGTATTTT. It yields the protein CARSLATSGRKSCWGTDTQYF.